This T cell receptor (beta chain) originates from a study of vaccination and CD4 T cells after COVID-19. V lost 0 bases and J lost 1, with 12 bases in between. This CDR3 is 15 amino acids long. CDR1 and CDR2 from the germline V gene are DFQATT and SNEGSKA (reference sequence). As for treatment: roughly ten-day PBMC culture with coronavirus spike peptide pools or control peptides (ViraFEST assay). The Oncomine TCR Beta short-read assay sequenced DNA from cultured CD4+ T cells. TCRdb processed the PCR reads anew with MiXCR; each CDR3 protein has one entry. The profile shows around 11,000 distinct CDR3 sequences, approximately 70% of them singletons. This clonotype is termed large. Its antigen is still unknown.

The chain couples TRBV20-1 to TRBJ1-1, with TRBD1 as a possible D gene (6 bases). Source material: CD4+ T cells from blood, cultured in vitro. The sequence came from a human donor who had recovered from COVID-19. The CDR3 loop reads CSARDARGGNTEAFF. Written as DNA, the CDR3 is TGCAGTGCTAGAGACGCTAGGGGGGGGAACACTGAAGCTTTCTTT.